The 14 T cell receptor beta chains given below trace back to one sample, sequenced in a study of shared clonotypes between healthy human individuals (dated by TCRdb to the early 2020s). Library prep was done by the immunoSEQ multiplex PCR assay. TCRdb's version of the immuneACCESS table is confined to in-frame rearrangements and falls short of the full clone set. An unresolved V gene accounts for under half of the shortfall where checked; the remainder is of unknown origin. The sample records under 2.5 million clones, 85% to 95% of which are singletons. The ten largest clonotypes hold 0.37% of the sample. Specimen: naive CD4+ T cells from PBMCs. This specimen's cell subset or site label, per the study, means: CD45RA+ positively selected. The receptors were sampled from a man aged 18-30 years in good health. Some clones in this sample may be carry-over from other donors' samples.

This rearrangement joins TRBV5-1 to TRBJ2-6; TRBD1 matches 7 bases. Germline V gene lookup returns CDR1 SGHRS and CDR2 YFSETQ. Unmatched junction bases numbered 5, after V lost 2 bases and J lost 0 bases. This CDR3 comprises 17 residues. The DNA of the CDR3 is TGCGCCAGCAGCTTCAGGGGGTCCCCCTCTGGGGCCAACGTCCTGACTTTC. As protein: CASSFRGSPSGANVLTF.

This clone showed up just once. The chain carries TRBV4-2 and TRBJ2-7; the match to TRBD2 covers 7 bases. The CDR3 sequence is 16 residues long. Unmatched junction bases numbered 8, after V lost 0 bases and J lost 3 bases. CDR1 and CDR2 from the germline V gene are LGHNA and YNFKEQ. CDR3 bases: TGTGCCAGCAGCCAAGATGCGGAGCGGGGTCGCTACGAGCAGTACTTC. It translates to CASSQDAERGRYEQYF.

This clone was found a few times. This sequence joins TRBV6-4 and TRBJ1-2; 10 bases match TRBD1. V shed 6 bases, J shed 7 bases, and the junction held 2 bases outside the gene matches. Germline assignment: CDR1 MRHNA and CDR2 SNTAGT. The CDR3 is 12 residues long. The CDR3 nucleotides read TGTGCCAGCAGCGGACAGGGGGGTGGCTACACCTTC. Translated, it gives CASSGQGGGYTF.

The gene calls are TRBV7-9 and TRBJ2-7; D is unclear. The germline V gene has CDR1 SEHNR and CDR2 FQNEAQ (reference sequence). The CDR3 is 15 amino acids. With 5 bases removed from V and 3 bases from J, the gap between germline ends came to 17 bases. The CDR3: CASSPARLPRYEQYF. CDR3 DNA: TGTGCCAGCAGCCCCGCGCGGTTACCCCGCTACGAGCAGTACTTC.

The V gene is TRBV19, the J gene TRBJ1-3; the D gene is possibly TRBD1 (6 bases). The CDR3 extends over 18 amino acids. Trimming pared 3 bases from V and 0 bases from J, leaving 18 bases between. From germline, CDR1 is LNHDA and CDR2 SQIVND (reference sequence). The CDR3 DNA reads TGTGCCAGTAGTATGGTGTTGTTTAGGGGGTCCTCTGGAAACACCATATATTTT. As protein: CASSMVLFRGSSGNTIYF.

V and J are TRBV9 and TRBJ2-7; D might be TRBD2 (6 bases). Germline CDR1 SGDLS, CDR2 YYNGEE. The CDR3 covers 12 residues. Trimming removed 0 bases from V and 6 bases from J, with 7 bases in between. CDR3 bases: TGTGCCAGCAGCGTAGACGGGGGCGAGCAGTACTTC. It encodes CASSVDGGEQYF.

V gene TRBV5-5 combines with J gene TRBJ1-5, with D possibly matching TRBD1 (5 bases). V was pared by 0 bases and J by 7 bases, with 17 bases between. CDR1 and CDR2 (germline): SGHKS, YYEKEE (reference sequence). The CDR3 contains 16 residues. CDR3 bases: TGTGCCAGCAGCTTGGATGGAGGGGTTGGTGCGCAGCCCCAGCATTTT. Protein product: CASSLDGGVGAQPQHF.

CDR3 region: CASSLGAGSQPQHF. Written as DNA, the CDR3 is TGTGCCAGCAGCTTGGGGGCTGGATCTCAGCCCCAGCATTTT. The rearrangement links TRBV7-2 to TRBJ1-5, with D possibly matching TRBD1 (6 bases). Trimming removed 3 bases from V and 6 bases from J, with 12 bases in between. This CDR3 has 14 residues. Germline V gene data show CDR1 as SGHTA and CDR2 as FQGNSA.

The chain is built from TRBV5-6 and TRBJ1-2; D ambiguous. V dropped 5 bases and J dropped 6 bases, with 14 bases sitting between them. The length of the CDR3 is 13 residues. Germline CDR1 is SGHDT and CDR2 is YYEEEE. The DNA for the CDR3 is TGTGCCAGCAGATCCGACCGGCAGGATGGCTACACCTTC. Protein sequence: CASRSDRQDGYTF.

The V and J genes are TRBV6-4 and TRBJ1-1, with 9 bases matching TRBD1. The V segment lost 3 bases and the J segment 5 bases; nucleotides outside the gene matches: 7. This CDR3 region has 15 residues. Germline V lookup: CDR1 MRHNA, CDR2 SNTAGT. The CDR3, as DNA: TGTGCCAGCAGTGATCCTGGACAGGGGTGGACTGAAGCTTTCTTT. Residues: CASSDPGQGWTEAFF.

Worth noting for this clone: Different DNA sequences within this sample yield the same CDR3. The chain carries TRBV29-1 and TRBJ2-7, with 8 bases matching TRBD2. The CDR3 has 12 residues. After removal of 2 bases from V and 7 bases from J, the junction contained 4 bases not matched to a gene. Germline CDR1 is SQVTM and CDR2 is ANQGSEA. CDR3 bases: TGCAGCGTTGAACGGGAGGGGCGAGAGCAGTACTTC. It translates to CSVEREGREQYF.

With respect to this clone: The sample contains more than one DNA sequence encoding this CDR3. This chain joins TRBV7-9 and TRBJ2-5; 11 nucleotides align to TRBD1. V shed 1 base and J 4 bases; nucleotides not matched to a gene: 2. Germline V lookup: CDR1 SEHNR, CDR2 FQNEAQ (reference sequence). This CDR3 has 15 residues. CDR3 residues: CASSLGTGGGETQYF. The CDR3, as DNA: TGTGCCAGCAGCTTAGGGACAGGGGGCGGAGAGACCCAGTACTTC.

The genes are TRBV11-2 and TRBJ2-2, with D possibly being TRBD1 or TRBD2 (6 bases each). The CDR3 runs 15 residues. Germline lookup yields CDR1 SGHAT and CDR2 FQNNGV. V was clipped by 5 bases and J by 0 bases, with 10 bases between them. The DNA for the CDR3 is TGTGCCAGCAGCGTAGGGGGGCCGAACACCGGGGAGCTGTTTTTT. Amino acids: CASSVGGPNTGELFF.

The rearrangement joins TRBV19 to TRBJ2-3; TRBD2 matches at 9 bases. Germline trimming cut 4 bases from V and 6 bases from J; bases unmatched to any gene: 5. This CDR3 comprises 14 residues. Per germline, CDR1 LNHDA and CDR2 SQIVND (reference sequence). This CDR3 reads CASSSGRDSDTQYF. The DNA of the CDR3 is TGTGCCAGTAGTAGCGGGAGGGATTCTGATACGCAGTATTTT.